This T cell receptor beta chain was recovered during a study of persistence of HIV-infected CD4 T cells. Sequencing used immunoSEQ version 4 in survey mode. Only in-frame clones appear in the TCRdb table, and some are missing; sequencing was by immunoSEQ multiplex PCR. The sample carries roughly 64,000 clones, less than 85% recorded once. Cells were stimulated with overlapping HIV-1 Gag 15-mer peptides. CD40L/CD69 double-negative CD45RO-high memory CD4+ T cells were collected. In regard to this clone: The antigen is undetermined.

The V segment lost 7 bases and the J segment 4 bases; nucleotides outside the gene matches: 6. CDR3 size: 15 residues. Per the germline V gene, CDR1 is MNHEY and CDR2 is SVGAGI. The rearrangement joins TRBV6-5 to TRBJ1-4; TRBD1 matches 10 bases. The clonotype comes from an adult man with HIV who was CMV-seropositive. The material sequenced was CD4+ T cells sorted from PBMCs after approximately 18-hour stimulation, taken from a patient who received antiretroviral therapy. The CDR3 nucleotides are TGTGCCAGCACTAAGGGACAGGGGAATAATGAAAAACTGTTTTTT. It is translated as CASTKGQGNNEKLFF.